Listed below are T cell receptor beta chains from one sample, sequenced in a study of T-cell reconstitution after alpha-beta-depleted transplantation in children. TCRdb re-called the PCR reads with MiXCR, one entry per CDR3 protein. The sample has approximately 230,000 distinct CDR3 sequences; 20% to 30% are singletons. This sample comprised PBMCs, mostly from graft donor cells, obtained 360 days after TCRalphabeta/CD19-depleted stem cell transplant. The receptors derive from a female patient aged 2 to 10 who had a stem cell transplant for congenital amegakaryocytic thrombocytopenia, so the T cells may come from the graft donor. Both conserved end residues are part of each CDR3. Each record gives: D gene, V gene, clone size, J gene, CDR3 DNA, CDR3 protein. A D gene is named only where the DNA matches it firmly. Rows may omit the clone size; those that give it use once, few, many or a size class.

.	TRBV4-1	few	TRBJ2-3	TGCGCCAGCAGCCAAGGGACCCCCCTTGGCACCACAGATACGCAGTATTTT	CASSQGTPLGTTDTQYF
TRBD2	TRBV9	few	TRBJ2-1	TGTGCCAGCAGCGTAGGTACTAGCGGGGTACAGTGGCAGTTCTTC	CASSVGTSGVQWQFF
.	TRBV7-3	.	TRBJ1-6	TGTGCCAGCAGCTCAACACTGGGGGAGGGGAAGTATAATTCACCCCTCCACTTT	CASSSTLGEGKYNSPLHF
.	TRBV20-1	few	TRBJ2-3	TGCAGTGCTAGAGATCGCGGAACTACGCAGTATTTT	CSARDRGTTQYF
.	TRBV24-1	.	TRBJ2-1	TGTGCCACCAGTGATTTGTACGGGGGCTCCTACAATGAGCAGTTCTTC	CATSDLYGGSYNEQFF
.	TRBV7-2	many	TRBJ2-7	TGTGCCAGCAGCTTATCGGCAGGGTCCTACGAGCAGTACTTC	CASSLSAGSYEQYF
.	TRBV12-3/TRBV12-4	few	TRBJ2-2	TGTGCCAGCAGTCCACAGGCCCCCGACACCGGGGAGCTGTTTTTT	CASSPQAPDTGELFF
.	TRBV29-1	.	TRBJ1-1	TGCAGCGTTGCCGGGGGTACGAACACTGAAGCTTTCTTT	CSVAGGTNTEAFF
.	TRBV2	.	TRBJ1-1	TGTGCCAGCGGTCAGACAGGCAGTAGCGCTGAAGCTTTCTTT	CASGQTGSSAEAFF
.	TRBV12-3/TRBV12-4	few	TRBJ2-2	TGTGCCAGCAGCCGAGGGTTGACCGGGGAGCTGTTTTTT	CASSRGLTGELFF
TRBD2	TRBV10-3	few	TRBJ2-1	TGTGCCATAACGAACGGGAGGGATAATGAGCAGTTCTTC	CAITNGRDNEQFF
TRBD2	TRBV5-1	.	TRBJ2-3	TGCGCCAGCAGCGGGAGGACTAGCGGGGTAGGAGATACGCAGTATTTT	CASSGRTSGVGDTQYF
.	TRBV10-3	.	TRBJ2-2	TGTGCCTTTCCAAACTTGGGGCCCAGAATCACCGGGGAGCTGTTTTTT	CAFPNLGPRITGELFF
TRBD2	TRBV5-1	.	TRBJ2-3	TGCGCCAGCACCCAGACGATCGGTTTGCGGGGGGGCCAGTCACCGGTCGCAGATACGCAGTATTTT	CASTQTIGLRGGQSPVADTQYF
TRBD2	TRBV29-1	.	TRBJ2-7	TGCAGCGTTGCCGTTACTAGCGGGAGTCCCTACGAGCAGTACTTC	CSVAVTSGSPYEQYF
TRBD2	TRBV7-2	few	TRBJ2-1	TGTGCCAGCAGCTTAGCGATAGGACTAGAATTTTTCTTC	CASSLAIGLEFFF
.	TRBV7-2	.	TRBJ2-3	TGTGCCAGCAGCTTAGCCTACGTCCCTGGGCACACAGATACGCAGTATTTT	CASSLAYVPGHTDTQYF
.	TRBV12-3/TRBV12-4	.	TRBJ2-2	TGTGCCAGCAGTTTCTTTGGCCGGGGGTTAAATCGGACCGGGGAGCTGTTTTTT	CASSFFGRGLNRTGELFF
.	TRBV25-1	few	TRBJ1-5	TGTGCCAGCAGTGGACGGGATAAGGATCAGCCCCAGCATTTT	CASSGRDKDQPQHF
TRBD2	TRBV9	few	TRBJ2-5	TGTGCCAGCAGCGTGAGCGGGAGGGCCTCGGAGACCCAGTACTTC	CASSVSGRASETQYF
.	TRBV27	.	TRBJ2-1	TGTGCCAGCAGTCATCCACTAGCCTCCTACAATGAGCAGTTCTTC	CASSHPLASYNEQFF
TRBD2	TRBV5-1	.	TRBJ2-1	TGCGCCAGCAGCTGGGGACTAGCGGCCAATGAGCAGTTCTTC	CASSWGLAANEQFF
.	TRBV3-1	many	TRBJ1-1	TGTGCCAGCAGCCAAGCGGGACATACTATCACTGAAGCTTTCTTT	CASSQAGHTITEAFF
.	TRBV10-3	.	TRBJ1-2	TGTGCCACAAAACATGATCAAGGGGTTGAGGGCTACACCTTC	CATKHDQGVEGYTF